This T cell receptor (beta chain) was found in a study of T cell responses to AZD1222 COVID-19 vaccine. Study observations and caveats: Baseline seropositivity occurred in only 5 to 7 AZD1222 recipients. Repertoire samples came only from after the peak T cell response. Spike was spanned by vaccine-associated CD4 TCRs, which were dominant at 160-218 and 743-854.

With respect to this clone: The antigen is not known.

The table came from immunoSEQ multiplex PCR; TCRdb's copy has only in-frame clones and leaves some out. Of some 110,000 clones listed, over 90% are singletons. Germline CDR1 is MDHEN and CDR2 is SYDVKM. This CDR3 has 16 amino acids. V lost 3 bases and J lost 8, with 22 bases in between. The sequences come from peripheral blood, collected on day 0 of AZD1222 vaccination. The V and J genes are TRBV28 and TRBJ1-2; TRBD1 is a possible D gene (5 bases). This clonotype originated in an adult in good health. CDR3 in amino acids: CASSFSGPASLGGYTF. For the CDR3, the DNA is TGTGCCAGCAGTTTCTCGGGGCCGGCGTCCTTGGGAGGCTACACCTTC.